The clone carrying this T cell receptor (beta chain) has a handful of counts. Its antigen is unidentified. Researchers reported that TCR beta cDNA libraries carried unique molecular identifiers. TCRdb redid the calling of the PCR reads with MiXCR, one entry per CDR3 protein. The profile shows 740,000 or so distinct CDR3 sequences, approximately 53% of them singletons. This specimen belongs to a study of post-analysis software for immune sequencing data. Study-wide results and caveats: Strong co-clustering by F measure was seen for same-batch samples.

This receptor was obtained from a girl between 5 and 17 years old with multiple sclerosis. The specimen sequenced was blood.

The CDR3, as DNA: TGTGCCAGCAGCTTTGCAGGTCCAGATACGCAGTATTTT. Translating it yields CASSFAGPDTQYF. The chain has TRBV7-9 and TRBJ2-3; no firm D call. CDR1 and CDR2 (germline): SEHNR, FQNEAQ (reference sequence). CDR3 length: 13 amino acids. Trimming cost V 3 bases and J 4 bases, with 8 bases left between them.